Described below is a single TCR beta chain sequence and its context. Its specificity is not known. Repertoires were generated with immunoSEQ multiplex PCR, while TCRdb's copy carries only in-frame clones and drops some. Its table records about 9,600 clones. The roughly 11 donors had active juvenile idiopathic arthritis, with 3 polyarticular and 8 oligoarticular cases. The CDR3 loop spans 16 amino acids. DNA is not on record. The germline gives CDR1 SGHVS, CDR2 FQNEAQ. These data come from a study of synovial regulatory T cells in juvenile arthritis. Study-wide context: Three patients were therapy-naive; six received methotrexate alone. Overall study findings and caveats: Synovial Tregs shared more CDR3 sequences with iaTregs than other blood Tregs. Compared with other blood Treg cells, inflammation-associated Treg cells had reduced TCR diversity.

This TCR was recovered from a donor younger than 35 with juvenile idiopathic arthritis. The sequenced sample consisted of Treg cells from blood. Subset described: remaining (HLA-DR-negative) circulating blood Treg cells. The V call is TRBV7-8, the J call TRBJ1-5. The CDR3: CASSLTGGARNQPQHF. The full variable domain, in which reference TRBV7-8 and TRBJ1-5 provide the parts outside the CDR3, is GAGVSQSPRYKVAKRGQDVALRCDPISGHVSLFWYQQALGQGPEFLTYFQNEAQLDKSGLPSDRFFAERPEGSVSTLKIQRTQQEDSAVYLCASSLTGGARNQPQHFGDGTRLSIL.